The 28 T cell receptor beta chains in this list originate from one sample, sequenced in a study of blood T cell repertoires in COVID-19. Data came from immunoSEQ multiplex PCR; TCRdb stores just in-frame clones and leaves some out. The sample carries around 300,000 clones, approximately 83% recorded once. Sequenced input: peripheral blood. The receptors derive from a woman in her twenties or thirties who had recovered from COVID-19.

The chain uses TRBV5-4 and TRBJ1-1; D is unclear. The CDR3 has 15 residues. Germline CDR1 and CDR2: SGHNT and YYREEE (reference sequence). V dropped 3 bases and J dropped 5 bases, with 17 bases sitting between them. CDR3 in amino acids: CASSSRHLSETEAFF. The CDR3 DNA reads TGTGCCAGCAGCTCGCGACACCTTTCGGAAACTGAAGCTTTCTTT.

The rearrangement joins TRBV11-2 to TRBJ2-2, with a tentative D call TRBD1 (6 bases). Per the germline V gene, CDR1 is SGHAT and CDR2 is FQNNGV. Trimming left V 4 bases short and J 6 bases short, with 18 bases between. This CDR3 comprises 16 residues. The CDR3 DNA sequence: TGTGCCAGCAGCTCGCTCAGGGGTACTGGAGCCGGGGAGCTGTTTTTT. Its translation is CASSSLRGTGAGELFF.

This rearrangement joins TRBV27 to TRBJ1-3; the match to TRBD1 covers 9 bases. Looked up from germline, CDR1 is MNHEY and CDR2 is SMNVEV (reference sequence). CDR3 length: 15 amino acids. V lost 4 bases, J lost 3 bases, and 4 bases stayed unmatched. The CDR3 protein is CASSSGQGSGNTIYF. In nucleotides, the CDR3 is TGTGCCAGCAGTTCGGGACAGGGAAGTGGAAACACCATATATTTT.

This chain links TRBV20-1 with TRBJ2-7; unclear D gene. The CDR3 extends over 11 amino acids. V was clipped by 4 bases and J by 4 bases, with 8 bases between them. Germline V gives CDR1 DFQATT, CDR2 SNEGSKA (reference sequence). CDR3 region: CSATMEYEQYF. The CDR3, as DNA: TGCAGTGCTACCATGGAGTACGAGCAGTACTTC.

The rearrangement uses TRBV12-3 or TRBV12-4 and TRBJ2-5, with D possibly TRBD1 on 5 matching bases. V was cut by 4 bases and J by 10 bases, with 16 bases left in between. The CDR3 is 13 amino acids. Here the CDR3 reads CASSWGTVRDQYF. The CDR3 DNA follows: TGTGCCAGCAGTTGGGGCACGGTGAGAGACCAGTACTTC.

This chain uses TRBV7-2 with TRBJ2-1; 8 bases are shared with TRBD1. Losses at the gene ends were 1 base for V and 5 bases for J; bases not matched to a gene: 4. The CDR3 is made up of 15 amino acids. Germline-derived CDR1 and CDR2 are SGHTA and FQGNSA. CDR3 loop: CASSLDRGINNEQFF. The CDR3 DNA is TGTGCCAGCAGCTTAGACAGGGGGATAAACAATGAGCAGTTCTTC.

This sequence joins TRBV27 and TRBJ1-2; perhaps TRBD1 as D (5 bases). This CDR3 region has 12 residues. V lost 6 bases and J lost 1, with 6 bases in between. The germline CDR1 and CDR2 sequences are MNHEY and SMNVEV (reference sequence). The CDR3 nucleotides read TGTGCCAGCAGCAGGGATAACTATGGCTACACCTTC. It encodes CASSRDNYGYTF.

The chain employs TRBV10-3 and TRBJ1-1, with TRBD1 as a possible D gene (6 bases). Looked up from germline, CDR1 is ENHRY and CDR2 is SYGVKD. The CDR3 loop spans 14 amino acids. Deletions cut 10 bases from V and 1 base from J, with 16 bases between. The CDR3 coding sequence is TGTGCCAGTACTCAGGGGTTCGCGAACACTGAAGCTTTCTTT. Protein sequence: CASTQGFANTEAFF.

This chain connects TRBV18 to TRBJ1-2; perhaps TRBD1 as D (5 bases). With 5 bases removed from V and 4 bases from J, the gap between germline ends came to 14 bases. Per the germline V gene, CDR1 is KGHSH and CDR2 is LQKENI. The CDR3 is 14 amino acids. Here the CDR3 reads CASSFEGVSYGYTF. CDR3 in DNA: TGTGCCAGCTCATTCGAAGGGGTGAGCTATGGCTACACCTTC.

This clone was observed once. The chain links TRBV28 to TRBJ1-1; D remains ambiguous. V lost 3 bases, J lost 1 base, and 21 bases lay in between. There are 18 residues in the CDR3. The germline CDR1 and CDR2 sequences are MDHEN and SYDVKM. The CDR3 nucleotides are TGTGCCAGCAGTTTTATCGCATCTTGGCGGGCAAAGAACACTGAAGCTTTCTTT. Translating gives CASSFIASWRAKNTEAFF. The full variable domain, its missing parts supplied by reference TRBV28 and TRBJ1-1, is DVKVTQSSRYLVKRTGEKVFLECVQDMDHENMFWYRQDPGLGLRLIYFSYDVKMKEKGDIPEGYSVSREKKERFSLILESASTNQTSMYLCASSFIASWRAKNTEAFFGQGTRLTVV.

This clone showed up just once. The chain couples TRBV6-1 to TRBJ1-2; 9 positions match TRBD1. The CDR3 has 14 amino acids. CDR1 and CDR2 (germline): MNHNS, SASEGT. Losses at the gene ends were 0 bases for V and 4 bases for J; bases not matched to a gene: 0. For the CDR3, the DNA is TGTGCCAGCAGTGAAGCGACAGGGGGCTATGGCTACACCTTC. Translation gives CASSEATGGYGYTF.

The rearrangement joins TRBV6-5 to TRBJ1-5; 9 bases align to TRBD1. Trimming took 7 bases from V and 5 from J; bases not matched to a gene: 6. From germline, CDR1 is MNHEY and CDR2 SVGAGI. The CDR3 spans 14 residues. The CDR3 sequence: CASKGQGTYQPQHF. In nucleotides, the CDR3 is TGTGCCAGCAAAGGACAGGGGACCTATCAGCCCCAGCATTTT.

Only a few counts were recorded for this clone. This chain uses TRBV14 with TRBJ2-7, with 8 bases that match TRBD2. Trimming at V came to 6 bases and at J to 4 bases, leaving 8 bases not matched to a gene. Germline V gene sequence: CDR1 SGHDN, CDR2 FVKESK. The CDR3 has 14 residues. This CDR3 is CASSPLREGYEQYF. The CDR3 DNA reads TGTGCCAGCAGTCCCTTACGGGAGGGGTACGAGCAGTACTTC.

This clone came up once. V gene TRBV2 combines with J gene TRBJ2-3; the match to TRBD2 covers 8 bases. V dropped 6 bases and J dropped 8; count of bases not matched to a gene: 16. Germline V lookup: CDR1 SNHLY, CDR2 FYNNEI. The CDR3 is 16 residues long. The CDR3, as DNA: TGTGCCAGCAGCGGATATCCCGGGACTAGTCTAGGTACGCAGTATTTT. Its protein product is CASSGYPGTSLGTQYF.

The sample holds a few counts of this clone. J is TRBJ2-1 and V is TRBV5-1; 11 bases line up with TRBD2. The CDR3 is 18 residues long. The germline gives CDR1 SGHRS, CDR2 YFSETQ. Trimming took 4 bases from V and 0 from J; bases not matched to a gene: 9. CDR3 loop: CASSQRTSGSSSYNEQFF. The CDR3 DNA reads as TGCGCCAGCAGCCAACGGACTAGCGGGTCCAGCTCCTACAATGAGCAGTTCTTC.

The chain uses TRBV11-2 and TRBJ1-2; D may be TRBD1 (5 bases). The CDR3 loop spans 16 amino acids. Germline CDR1 reads SGHAT; CDR2 reads FQNNGV. The germline V and J ends were trimmed by 0 bases and 0 bases, with 11 bases remaining between them. CDR3 sequence reads: CASSLDGGVANYGYTF. The CDR3 DNA reads TGTGCCAGCAGCTTAGATGGGGGGGTAGCTAACTATGGCTACACCTTC.

V gene TRBV5-8 combines with J gene TRBJ1-4; 8 bases map to TRBD1. The length of the CDR3 is 15 residues. With 2 bases clipped from V and 6 bases from J, the junction kept 6 bases outside the gene matches. Germline-derived CDR1 and CDR2 are SGHTS and YDEGEE. CDR3 residues: CASSFLQGVDEKLFF. The CDR3 coding sequence is TGTGCCAGCAGCTTTCTACAGGGGGTTGATGAAAAACTGTTTTTT.

The chain joins TRBV6-4 to TRBJ1-6; no definite D call. CDR3 length equals 15 residues. From germline, CDR1 is MRHNA and CDR2 SNTAGT. V lost 7 bases, J lost 0 bases, and 10 bases lay in between. The CDR3 region has the DNA TGTGCCAGCACGGAAGGGAGCTCCTATAATTCACCCCTCCACTTT. As protein: CASTEGSSYNSPLHF.

The rearrangement joins TRBV7-2 to TRBJ2-7, with TRBD1 matching over 8 bases. Germline lookup yields CDR1 SGHTA and CDR2 FQGNSA. The CDR3 runs to 13 residues. Losses at the gene ends were 5 bases for V and 3 bases for J; bases not matched to a gene: 3. The DNA for the CDR3 is TGTGCCAGCAGCCCGGACAGGGACTACGAGCAGTACTTC. It specifies CASSPDRDYEQYF.

The chain employs TRBV15 and TRBJ1-5; no definite D call. Germline CDR1 LNHNV, CDR2 YYDKDF (reference sequence). V was cut by 3 bases and J by 4 bases, with 13 bases left in between. The CDR3 has 15 amino acids. CDR3 nucleotides: TGTGCCACCAGCAGCAAGGAGAGGGTAAATCAGCCCCAGCATTTT. Translating gives CATSSKERVNQPQHF.

The V and J genes are TRBV4-2 and TRBJ2-7; possible D gene TRBD2, 6 bases. The CDR3 totals 16 residues. Germline V gives CDR1 LGHNA, CDR2 YNFKEQ. V dropped 1 base and J dropped 0 bases, with 13 bases sitting between them. As DNA, the CDR3 is TGTGCCAGCAGCCAAGCATGGGCGGGATCCTCCTACGAGCAGTACTTC. It is translated as CASSQAWAGSSYEQYF.

V usage is TRBV27 and J usage is TRBJ2-1; no clear D. This CDR3 contains 11 residues. Germline lookup yields CDR1 MNHEY and CDR2 SMNVEV (reference sequence). Trimming removed 5 bases from V and 6 bases from J, with 5 bases in between. CDR3 amino acids: CASSRLNEQFF. CDR3 sequence (DNA): TGTGCCAGCAGTAGACTCAATGAGCAGTTCTTC.

This rearrangement joins TRBV27 to TRBJ2-7; maybe TRBD1 (5 bases). V was cut by 3 bases and J by 4 bases, with 10 bases left in between. CDR1 is MNHEY, CDR2 SMNVEV, per germline (reference sequence). The length of the CDR3 is 13 residues. CDR3 sequence reads: CASSFGREYEQYF. As DNA, the CDR3 is TGTGCCAGCAGTTTCGGCAGGGAATACGAGCAGTACTTC.

The chain uses TRBV5-1 and TRBJ2-7, with D tentatively TRBD2 (6 bases). Germline values: CDR1 SGHRS, CDR2 YFSETQ. Trimming shortened V by 4 bases and J by 3 bases, and 14 bases separated the two germline ends. The CDR3 sequence is 14 residues long. As DNA, the CDR3 is TGCGCCAGCAGCCTGGGTTTTAGCGGCTACGAGCAGTACTTC. Protein sequence: CASSLGFSGYEQYF.

This clone was observed a few times. The chain links TRBV28 to TRBJ2-2; 9 bases are a match to TRBD1. The V gene end was trimmed by 2 bases and the J gene end by 9 bases; junction bases not matched to a gene: 7. The CDR3 extends over 15 amino acids. Germline CDR1 MDHEN, CDR2 SYDVKM. CDR3 sequence: CASSLPGQGYRELFF. CDR3 in DNA: TGTGCCAGCAGTTTACCGGGACAGGGATACCGGGAGCTGTTTTTT.

This chain links TRBV18 with TRBJ2-7, with D perhaps TRBD2 (5 bases). CDR3 length equals 13 residues. The V gene's germline CDR1 is KGHSH and CDR2 LQKENI. V lost 6 bases to trimming and J lost 3 bases, with 12 bases between them. DNA of the CDR3: TGTGCCAGCTCCCCCCCTAGCCGCTACGAGCAGTACTTC. Its translation is CASSPPSRYEQYF.

At least ten counts were recorded for this clone. The chain combines TRBV9 with TRBJ2-4, with D uncertain. This CDR3 has 15 amino acids. Germline loops: CDR1 SGDLS, CDR2 YYNGEE. Trimming stripped 4 bases from V and 7 bases from J, with 18 bases between. The CDR3 is CASSPSVGMENIQYF. CDR3 in DNA: TGTGCCAGCAGCCCCTCGGTGGGTATGGAGAACATTCAGTACTTC.

The chain has TRBV19 and TRBJ2-3; tentative D call: TRBD2 (7 bases). V was cut by 1 base and J by 3 bases, with 14 bases left in between. This CDR3 is 16 amino acids long. From germline, CDR1 is LNHDA and CDR2 SQIVND (reference sequence). CDR3 coding DNA: TGTGCCAGTAGTATAGTAGGGGGGGGCGGAACAGATACGCAGTATTTT. Encoded protein: CASSIVGGGGTDTQYF.